This T cell receptor (beta chain) comes out of a study of blood T cell repertoires in COVID-19. Sequencing used immunoSEQ multiplex PCR; TCRdb keeps in-frame clones, though not all of them. The sample yields about 260,000 clones, 87% seen once. Germline lookup yields CDR1 SGHTA and CDR2 FQGNSA. This CDR3 region has 15 residues. The ends lost 8 bases at V and 3 bases at J; junction bases unmatched: 12. V gene TRBV7-2 combines with J gene TRBJ2-5, with 7 bases fitting TRBD2. The sample was peripheral blood. This sequence originates from a woman aged 40 to 49 who had recovered from COVID-19. The CDR3 coding sequence is TGTGCCAGCTCCTGGGGGGGGTTAGCGGAAGAGACCCAGTACTTC. Its protein product is CASSWGGLAEETQYF. The entire variable domain, with the rest obtained from reference TRBV7-2 and TRBJ2-5, is as follows: GAGVSQSPSNKVTEKGKDVELRCDPISGHTALYWYRQSLGQGLEFLIYFQGNSAPDKSGLPSDRFSAERTGGSVSTLTIQRTQQEDSAVYLCASSWGGLAEETQYFGPGTRLLVL.